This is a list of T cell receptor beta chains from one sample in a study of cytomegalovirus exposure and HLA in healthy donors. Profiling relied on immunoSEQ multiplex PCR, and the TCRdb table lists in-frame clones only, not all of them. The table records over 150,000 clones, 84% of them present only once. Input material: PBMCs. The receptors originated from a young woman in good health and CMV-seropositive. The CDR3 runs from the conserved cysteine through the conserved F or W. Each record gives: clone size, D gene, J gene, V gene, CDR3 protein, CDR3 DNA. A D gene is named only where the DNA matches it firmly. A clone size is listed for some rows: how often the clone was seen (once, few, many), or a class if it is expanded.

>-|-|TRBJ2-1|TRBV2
CASVSYNEQFF
TGTGCCAGCGTATCCTACAATGAGCAGTTCTTC
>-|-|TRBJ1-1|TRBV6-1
CASSEGRREAFF
TGTGCCAGCAGTGAGGGCAGGCGTGAAGCTTTCTTT
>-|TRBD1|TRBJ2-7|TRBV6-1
CATDARGLLAEQYF
TGTGCCACCGATGCCAGGGGGTTATTGGCCGAGCAGTACTTC
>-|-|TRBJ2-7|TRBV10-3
CAISTTGYEQYF
TGTGCCATCAGTACAACAGGGTACGAGCAGTACTTC
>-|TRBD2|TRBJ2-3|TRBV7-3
CASSYTSGDTDTQYF
TGTGCCAGCAGCTACACTAGCGGGGACACAGATACGCAGTATTTT
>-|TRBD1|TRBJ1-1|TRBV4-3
CASSQAQGVVTEAFF
TGCGCCAGCAGCCAAGCCCAGGGGGTTGTTACTGAAGCTTTCTTT
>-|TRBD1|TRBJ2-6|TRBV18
CASSPYIQGTGANVLTF
TGTGCCAGCTCACCGTATATACAGGGGACTGGGGCCAACGTCCTGACTTTC
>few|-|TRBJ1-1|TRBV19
CASSVNKNTEAFF
TGTGCCAGTAGTGTAAACAAGAACACTGAAGCTTTCTTT
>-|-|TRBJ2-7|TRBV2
CASISSYEQYF
TGTGCCAGCATTAGCTCCTACGAGCAGTACTTC
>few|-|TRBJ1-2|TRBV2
CASSVRDYGYTF
TGTGCCAGCAGTGTGAGAGACTATGGCTACACCTTC
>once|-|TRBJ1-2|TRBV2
CASSEAREHYGYTF
TGTGCCAGCAGTGAAGCAAGGGAGCACTATGGCTACACCTTC
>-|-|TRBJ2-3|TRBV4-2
CASSQDVMGALRTQYF
TGTGCCAGCAGCCAAGATGTAATGGGGGCTTTACGAACGCAGTATTTT
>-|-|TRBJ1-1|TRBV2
CASRGQGNTEAFF
TGTGCCAGCAGAGGGCAGGGGAACACTGAAGCTTTCTTT
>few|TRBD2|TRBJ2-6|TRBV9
CASSASGTSGVPAGANVLTF
TGTGCCAGCAGCGCGTCCGGGACTAGCGGGGTTCCTGCTGGGGCCAACGTCCTGACTTTC
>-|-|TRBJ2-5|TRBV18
CASSPLGVAVQETQYF
TGTGCCAGCTCACCTCTGGGCGTAGCGGTCCAAGAGACCCAGTACTTC
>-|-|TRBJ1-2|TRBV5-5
CASSLAASGNYGYTF
TGTGCCAGCAGCTTGGCCGCCTCCGGGAACTATGGCTACACCTTC
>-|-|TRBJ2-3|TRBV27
CASSIADTDTQYF
TGTGCCAGCAGTATCGCAGACACAGATACGCAGTATTTT
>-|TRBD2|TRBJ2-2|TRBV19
CASSPALTSGGAGELFF
TGTGCCAGTAGTCCTGCCCTAACTAGCGGGGGGGCCGGGGAGCTGTTTTTT
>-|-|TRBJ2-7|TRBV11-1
CASSSNWGFYEQYF
TGTGCCAGCAGCAGCAACTGGGGCTTCTACGAGCAGTACTTC
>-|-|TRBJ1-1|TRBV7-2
CASSSSPLVNTEAFF
TGTGCCAGCAGCTCTAGTCCCCTGGTAAACACTGAAGCTTTCTTT
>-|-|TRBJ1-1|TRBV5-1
CASSLAGAMNTEAFF
TGCGCCAGCAGCTTAGCAGGGGCGATGAACACTGAAGCTTTCTTT
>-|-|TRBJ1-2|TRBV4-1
CASSPGPGENYGYTF
TGCGCCAGCAGCCCGGGCCCGGGGGAGAACTATGGCTACACCTTC
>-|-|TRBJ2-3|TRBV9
CASSVDRDRPTDTQYF
TGTGCCAGCAGCGTAGACAGAGACCGTCCCACAGATACGCAGTATTTT
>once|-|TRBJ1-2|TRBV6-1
CASSEYRESGTGYTF
TGTGCCAGCAGTGAATACAGGGAAAGTGGGACTGGCTACACCTTC
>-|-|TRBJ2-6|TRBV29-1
CSVHLTGWANVLTF
TGCAGCGTACACCTTACAGGGTGGGCCAACGTCCTGACTTTC
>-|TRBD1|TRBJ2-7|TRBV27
CASSLQGARYEQYF
TGTGCCAGCAGTTTACAGGGGGCGCGTTACGAGCAGTACTTC
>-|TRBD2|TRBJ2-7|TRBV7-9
CASSLSVAQRGPIYEQYF
TGTGCCAGCAGCTTATCGGTTGCCCAGCGGGGGCCTATTTACGAGCAGTACTTC
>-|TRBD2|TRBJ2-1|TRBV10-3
CAIRRSTSGGAGDEQFF
TGTGCCATCAGGCGATCGACTAGCGGGGGGGCAGGGGATGAGCAGTTCTTC
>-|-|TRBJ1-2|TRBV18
CASSPPGQTYGYTF
TGTGCCAGCTCACCACCTGGACAGACCTATGGCTACACCTTC
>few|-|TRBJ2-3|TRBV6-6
CASSYRRGQATDTQYF
TGTGCCAGCAGTTACCGCCGGGGACAAGCCACAGATACGCAGTATTTT
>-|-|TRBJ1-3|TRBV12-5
CASGALSSGNTIYF
TGTGCTAGTGGTGCACTGAGCTCTGGAAACACCATATATTTT
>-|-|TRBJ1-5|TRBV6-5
CASRAGLASYQPQHF
TGTGCCAGCAGGGCGGGGCTGGCATCCTATCAGCCCCAGCATTTT
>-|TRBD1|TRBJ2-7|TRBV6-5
CASRGTGAHEQYF
TGTGCCAGCAGGGGTACAGGGGCCCACGAGCAGTACTTC
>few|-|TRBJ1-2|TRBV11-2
CASSLHGNYGYTF
TGTGCCAGCAGCTTACACGGTAACTATGGCTACACCTTC
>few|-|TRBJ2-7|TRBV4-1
CASSQGGFDEQYF
TGCGCCAGCAGCCAAGGCGGGTTTGACGAGCAGTACTTC
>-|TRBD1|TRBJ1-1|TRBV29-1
CSVGQGVGGAPEAFF
TGCAGCGTAGGACAGGGTGTAGGCGGTGCACCTGAAGCTTTCTTT
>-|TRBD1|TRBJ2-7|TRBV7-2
CASSLAGQDPYF
TGTGCCAGCAGCTTAGCCGGACAGGACCCGTACTTC
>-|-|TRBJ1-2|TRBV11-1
CASSLTDNYGYTF
TGTGCCAGCAGCCTGACAGACAACTATGGCTACACCTTC
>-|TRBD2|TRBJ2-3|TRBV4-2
CASSQDPSGGAGDTQYF
TGTGCCAGCAGCCAAGATCCTAGCGGGGGGGCCGGGGATACGCAGTATTTT
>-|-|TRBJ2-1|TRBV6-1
CASGSYNEQFF
TGTGCCAGCGGTAGTTACAATGAGCAGTTCTTC
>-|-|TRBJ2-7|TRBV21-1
CASSALFSGELKSLDEQYF
TGTGCCAGCAGCGCCCTTTTTTCCGGGGAACTAAAGAGTTTGGACGAGCAGTACTTC
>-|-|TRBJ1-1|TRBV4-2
CASSLTRTRMEGTEAFF
TGTGCCAGCAGCCTTACAAGGACCCGGATGGAGGGCACTGAAGCTTTCTTT
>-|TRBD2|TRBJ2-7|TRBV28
CASMEAGGYEQYF
TGTGCCAGCATGGAAGCGGGGGGGTACGAGCAGTACTTC
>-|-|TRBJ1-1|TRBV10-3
CAISAPGGGHTEAFF
TGTGCCATCAGTGCCCCCGGGGGGGGCCACACTGAAGCTTTCTTT
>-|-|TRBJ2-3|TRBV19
CASSMGGLGVTQYF
TGTGCCAGTAGTATGGGGGGTCTTGGGGTTACGCAGTATTTT
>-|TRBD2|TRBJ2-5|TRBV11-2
CASSLDGGGRETQYF
TGTGCCAGCAGCTTAGACGGGGGGGGCCGTGAGACCCAGTACTTC
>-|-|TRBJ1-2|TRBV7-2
CASSLALLEVNYGYTF
TGTGCCAGCAGCTTAGCGCTTTTGGAGGTTAACTATGGCTACACCTTC
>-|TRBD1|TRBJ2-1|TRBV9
CASSVTPGQGNEQFF
TGTGCCAGCAGCGTGACTCCGGGACAGGGGAATGAGCAGTTCTTC
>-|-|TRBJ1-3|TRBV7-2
CASTRSGNTIYF
TGTGCCAGCACCCGCAGTGGAAACACCATATATTTT
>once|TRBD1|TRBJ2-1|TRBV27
CASSFRTGNNEQFF
TGTGCCAGCAGTTTTAGGACAGGGAACAATGAGCAGTTCTTC
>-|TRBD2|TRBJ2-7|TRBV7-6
CASSPGPKRLAGGTYEQYF
TGTGCCAGCAGCCCTGGACCGAAACGGCTAGCGGGGGGGACCTACGAGCAGTACTTC
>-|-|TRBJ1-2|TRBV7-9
CASSLGTVYGYTF
TGTGCCAGCAGCTTAGGGACAGTCTATGGCTACACCTTC
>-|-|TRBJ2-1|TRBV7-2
CASSIQGRSSYNEQFF
TGTGCCAGCAGCATACAGGGGAGGTCCTCCTACAATGAGCAGTTCTTC
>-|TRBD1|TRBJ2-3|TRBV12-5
CASGFSTGVKDTQYF
TGTGCTAGTGGTTTTTCAACAGGGGTTAAAGATACGCAGTATTTT
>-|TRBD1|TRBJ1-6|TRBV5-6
CASHSQIDRGYNSPLHF
TGTGCCAGCCATTCCCAAATTGACAGGGGTTATAATTCACCCCTCCACTTT
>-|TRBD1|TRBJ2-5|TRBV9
CASSVGGAQGEETQYF
TGTGCCAGCAGCGTAGGGGGGGCACAGGGGGAAGAGACCCAGTACTTC